The subject of this entry is one T cell receptor beta chain. The antigen is not known. Germline loops: CDR1 SGHNT, CDR2 YENEEA. Trimming removed 5 bases from V and 1 base from J; junction bases left unmatched: 11. This CDR3 region has 18 residues. These data originate in a study of cytomegalovirus exposure and HLA in healthy donors. Study information: An early data release held tens of millions of unique TCRs from HLA-typed donors.

Study-level results: Sequencing artifact likely explains a cluster of highly shared sequence variants. Common viral pathogens seemed, in a later analysis, to connect with several of the most significant clusters.

Primers for the PCR totalled 60 Vbeta and 13 Jbeta. Original handling: An analysis that came later counted tens of millions of unique TCR beta chains, 9 million to 12 million shared. The table came from immunoSEQ multiplex PCR; TCRdb's copy has only in-frame clones and leaves some out. That table supplies the V and J calls and clone size; D and trimming were determined from the DNA. The top ten hold 4.5% to 5% of the sample, which has approximately 170,000 clones, approximately 70% seen once. The rearrangement links TRBV11-3 to TRBJ2-3; 11 nucleotides match TRBD2. The sequenced sample consisted of PBMCs. This sequence originates from a man younger than 30 in good health and CMV-seropositive. CDR3 in amino acids: CASSPDKWGLAGTDTQYF. Written as DNA, the CDR3 is TGTGCCAGCAGCCCTGATAAGTGGGGACTAGCGGGCACAGATACGCAGTATTTT.